Sequencing of this TCR beta chain was carried out in a study of regulatory T cells in long-lasting Graves disease. This clonotype appeared many times. Arm-PCR of CDR3 regions and iRepertoire HTBI primers were the basis on which TCR beta libraries were built. TCRdb reprocessed the multiplex PCR reads with MiXCR, giving one entry per CDR3 protein. Of a few hundred thousand distinct CDR3 sequences in the sample, approximately 23% were seen once. Stated time point: persistent/refractory GD, antithyroid drugs over 5 years with positive TRAb. Isolated PBMC RNA provided the starting material for the TCR library. This CDR3 comprises 14 residues. From germline, CDR1 is SGHTA and CDR2 FQGNSA. V lost 5 bases, J lost 4 bases, and 14 bases lay in between.

The J gene is TRBJ1-2, the V gene TRBV7-2, with TRBD1 as a possible D gene (6 bases). Sequenced material: peripheral blood mononuclear cells (PBMCs), taken when the disease was refractory, from a patient treated with antithyroid drugs. The TCR sequence derives from a female donor with Graves disease. The CDR3 DNA follows: TGTGCCAGCAGCCCCCGGGACACCGTCTATGGCTACACCTTC. The encoded protein is CASSPRDTVYGYTF.